This entry features one T cell receptor beta chain sequence. Its antigen is currently unknown. Sequencing used immunoSEQ multiplex PCR; TCRdb keeps in-frame clones, though not all of them. The sample lists approximately 300,000 clones; roughly 85% were seen once. This entry belongs to a study of cytomegalovirus exposure and HLA in healthy donors. Findings of the study overall: Cytomegalovirus-associated status was assigned to more than 150 TCR beta chains. Among TCR sequences, most were rare, though some public TCRs appeared in many donors. A classifier reportedly called cytomegalovirus status with high sensitivity and specificity. There were a few CMV-associated chains whose specificity for CMV antigens was confirmed in vitro.

CDR1 and CDR2 (germline): SQVTM, ANQGSEA. This CDR3 is 14 amino acids long. V lost 5 bases and J lost 0, with 11 bases in between. This TCR derives from a woman aged 18-29 years in good health and CMV-seronegative. The chain uses TRBV29-1 and TRBJ2-1, with D hard to call. Source material: PBMCs. The CDR3 region is CSVLRQTSYNEQFF. CDR3 DNA: TGCAGCGTTCTCAGGCAAACCTCCTACAATGAGCAGTTCTTC.